These T cell receptor beta chains were read from a single sample in a study of T cell repertoires in cytomegalovirus infection. In TCRdb, the reads were re-called with MiXCR into one record per CDR3 protein. The sample holds about 78,000 distinct CDR3 sequences, 40% seen once. These receptors lack a known antigen. The material sequenced was CD8+ T cells from cultured PBMCs, taken from culture after CMV antigen stimulation. The receptors come from a human donor in good health (CMV status not recorded). Some clones in this sample may be carry-over from other donors' samples. Each CDR3 is given with its conserved first and last residue. A D gene is named only where the DNA matches it firmly. A clone size is listed for some rows: how often the clone was seen (once, few, many), or a class if it is expanded.

>TRBJ2-2|TRBV7-8|TRBD2|few
TGTGCCAGCAGCCGAGCGGGCGGGGGGAACACCGGGGAGCTGTTTTTT
CASSRAGGGNTGELFF
>TRBJ1-1|TRBV7-2|.|few
TGTGCCAGCAGCTCCCTAGGGGGGCGCATGAACACTGAAGCTTTCTTT
CASSSLGGRMNTEAFF
>TRBJ2-3|TRBV7-8|TRBD2|few
TGTGCCAGCAGCTTGAGACTAGCGGGGCCCACAGATACGCAGTATTTT
CASSLRLAGPTDTQYF
>TRBJ2-7|TRBV12-3/TRBV12-4|.|many
TGTGCCAGCAGTGGGGGGACCGAAAACTCCTACGAGCAGTACTTC
CASSGGTENSYEQYF
>TRBJ2-2|TRBV6-1|.|many
TGTGCCAGCAGTGAAGAGGCGGGTCCCGGGGAGCTGTTTTTT
CASSEEAGPGELFF
>TRBJ1-1|TRBV25-1|.|few
TGTGCCAGCAGCCTGGACATAACGAACACTGAAGCTTTCTTT
CASSLDITNTEAFF
>TRBJ1-5|TRBV7-2|.|few
TGTGCCAGCAGCCCTAGGACCGGGGAATATCAGCCCCAGCATTTT
CASSPRTGEYQPQHF
>TRBJ1-1|TRBV28|.|.
TGTGCCAGCAGTCCCCTGACACCTCTGGGTGAAGCTTTCTTT
CASSPLTPLGEAFF
>TRBJ1-1|TRBV7-2|.|few
TGTGCCAGCAGTCTACCTAGGGGCATCACTGAAGCTTTCTTT
CASSLPRGITEAFF
>TRBJ1-3|TRBV29-1|.|.
TGCAGCGGAGGGGGGAGCTCTGGAAACACCATATATTTT
CSGGGSSGNTIYF
>TRBJ1-1|TRBV14|.|.
TGTGCCAGCAGCCAAGTGAGCCGAGGAAACACTGAAGCTTTCTTT
CASSQVSRGNTEAFF
>TRBJ1-1|TRBV27|.|.
TGTGCCAGCAGTCCCACAATGAAGCATCTCCAAGCTTTCTTT
CASSPTMKHLQAFF
>TRBJ2-1|TRBV29-1|.|.
TGCAGCGTTGAAGTCTTGGGATTCGGGGAGCAGTTCTTC
CSVEVLGFGEQFF
>TRBJ2-2|TRBV7-6|TRBD1|.
TGTGCCAGCAGCCCCACAGGGACAGGCCCCACCGGGGAGCTGTTTTTT
CASSPTGTGPTGELFF
>TRBJ1-4|TRBV2|.|few
TGTGCCAGCAGTGAGAAGAGTTTTAATGAAAAACTGTTTTTT
CASSEKSFNEKLFF
>TRBJ2-1|TRBV6-8|TRBD2|.
TGTGCCAGCAGTTACCCCAGAGTGACTAGCGGGGGGTCCTACAATGAGCAGTTCTTC
CASSYPRVTSGGSYNEQFF
>TRBJ2-5|TRBV5-6|TRBD2|few
TGTGCCAGCAGCGTAAGCTTAGCGGGGGGGCCCGGGCAAGAGACCCAGTACTTC
CASSVSLAGGPGQETQYF
>TRBJ2-2|TRBV6-1|.|.
TGTGCCAGCAGTGGGACTCTCGGGTTGACCGGGGAGCTGTTTTTT
CASSGTLGLTGELFF
>TRBJ2-7|TRBV11-2|.|few
TGTGCCAGCAGCTTAGGAGCAGGGACCTACGAGCAGTACTTC
CASSLGAGTYEQYF
>TRBJ2-1|TRBV28|.|few
TGTGCCAGCAGCCTCCCGGCGGCCTCCTACAATGAGCAGTTCTTC
CASSLPAASYNEQFF
>TRBJ2-1|TRBV12-3/TRBV12-4|TRBD2|.
TGTGCCAGCAGTTTAGGGCTAGCGGGGGGTTTAGGTGAGCAGTTCTTC
CASSLGLAGGLGEQFF
>TRBJ2-5|TRBV5-6|.|.
TGTGCCAGCAGCTTGGCCGGTGGGAGCCAGTACTTC
CASSLAGGSQYF
>TRBJ1-1|TRBV5-1|.|.
TGCGCCAGCAGCCCAACGGGCGGGGGGTTCGGCACTGAAGCTTTCTTT
CASSPTGGGFGTEAFF
>TRBJ1-1|TRBV24-1|TRBD1|.
TGTGCCACCAGTGATTCTCGCAAGGGGGCCGACACTGAAGCTTTCTTT
CATSDSRKGADTEAFF
>TRBJ2-2|TRBV7-6|TRBD2|few
TGTGCCAGCAGCCCAGGGACGGGACTAGCGGTAAACACCGGGGAGCTGTTTTTT
CASSPGTGLAVNTGELFF
>TRBJ2-3|TRBV11-2|.|.
TGTGCCAGCAGCCCCAACCCCGCCAGCACAGATACGCAGTATTTT
CASSPNPASTDTQYF
>TRBJ1-3|TRBV7-4|.|few
TGTGCCAGCGGATACAGCATTAACTCTGGAAACACCATATATTTT
CASGYSINSGNTIYF
>TRBJ2-1|TRBV4-1|.|.
TGCGCCAGCAGCCAACCCGCTTCGGATGAGCAGTTCTTC
CASSQPASDEQFF
>TRBJ2-1|TRBV27|TRBD2|.
TGTGCCAGCAGCCCCGGGACTAGCATTGAGCAGTTCTTC
CASSPGTSIEQFF
>TRBJ1-1|TRBV7-6|.|.
TGTGCCAGCAGCCTGAATTCCAGGACTAACACTGAAGCTTCCTTT
CASSLNSRTNTEASF
>TRBJ1-1|TRBV6-5|.|.
TGTGCCAGCAGGAAACAGTCTGAAGCTTTCTTT
CASRKQSEAFF
>TRBJ2-1|TRBV4-1|.|few
TGCGCCAGCAGCCAAGACCCCAGGGGGGCAAATGAGCAGTTCTTC
CASSQDPRGANEQFF
>TRBJ2-1|TRBV5-8|.|.
TGTGCCAGCAGCTTCTCCTCGCCGACTAGGGCCACTGAGCAGTTCTTC
CASSFSSPTRATEQFF
>TRBJ1-1|TRBV12-3/TRBV12-4|TRBD1|.
TGTGCCAGCAGTCGGGACAGTGAAGCTTTCTTT
CASSRDSEAFF
>TRBJ1-1|TRBV5-8|TRBD1|few
TGTGCCAGCAGTTCGGGACAGGGATTTGATGAAGCTTTCTTT
CASSSGQGFDEAFF
>TRBJ2-5|TRBV5-1|.|.
TGCGCCAGCAGCCTGGAGGGTTACCAAGAGACCCAGTACTTC
CASSLEGYQETQYF
>TRBJ2-1|TRBV4-2|TRBD2|few
TGTGCCAGCAGCCAAGAGTTAACTAGCGGGGGGATAGAGCAGTTCTTC
CASSQELTSGGIEQFF
>TRBJ2-1|TRBV11-3|TRBD2|few
TGTGCCAGCAGCTTAGTAGCGGGGGCATACAATGAGCAGTTCTTC
CASSLVAGAYNEQFF
>TRBJ2-2|TRBV19|.|few
TGTGCCAGTATCACTCGGTCGGGGACCGGGGAGCTGTTTTTT
CASITRSGTGELFF
>TRBJ1-6|TRBV2|.|.
TGTGCCAGCAGTGAATATCTGGGGGCGGGTCCTGGGGAACCCCTCCACTTT
CASSEYLGAGPGEPLHF
>TRBJ1-2|TRBV7-9|.|many
TGTGCCAGCAGCGCCACTCTGCACGGTGGCGGCTACACCTTC
CASSATLHGGGYTF
>TRBJ2-2|TRBV4-3|.|.
TGCGCCAGCAGCCGCCCCGTAAGTGGGAGTGAACCGGAGGAGCTGTTTTTT
CASSRPVSGSEPEELFF
>TRBJ1-1|TRBV9|.|.
TGTGCCAGCAGCGTAGCCGAGGGGGAAGCTTTCTTT
CASSVAEGEAFF
>TRBJ2-5|TRBV4-2|TRBD2|many
TGTGCCAGCAGCCAACCAACTAGCGGGAAAGAGACCCAGTACTTC
CASSQPTSGKETQYF
>TRBJ2-7|TRBV4-1|.|.
TGCGCCAGCAGCCAAGAGCCGGGCCCCTACGAGCAGTACTTC
CASSQEPGPYEQYF
>TRBJ2-1|TRBV3-1|.|.
TGTGCCAGCCAGCAGGGACTCGCGTATAACAATGAGCAGTTCTTC
CASQQGLAYNNEQFF
>TRBJ2-7|TRBV5-1|.|once
TGCGCCAGCAGCTTGTTTCCGGACACCTCCTACGAGCAGTACTTC
CASSLFPDTSYEQYF
>TRBJ1-4|TRBV6-6|.|.
TGTGCCAGCAGTGCCGGGGGACCCCATGAAAAACTGTTTTTT
CASSAGGPHEKLFF
>TRBJ1-2|TRBV5-1|TRBD1|many
TGCGCCAGCAGCGAGGGGACAGGGCGCGCCGATGGCTACACCTTC
CASSEGTGRADGYTF
>TRBJ1-4|TRBV6-6|TRBD1|.
TGTGCCAGCAGCGCAGGACAGGCGTATTACGAAAAACTGTTTTTT
CASSAGQAYYEKLFF
>TRBJ2-3|TRBV20-1|TRBD1|once
TGCAGTGCACCCGACAGGGAAGGGCACCTAGATACGCAGTATTTT
CSAPDREGHLDTQYF
>TRBJ2-1|TRBV5-6|TRBD2|few
TGTGCCAGCAGCTTCCAGGGACTAGGATTACATGAGCAGTTCTTC
CASSFQGLGLHEQFF
>TRBJ2-5|TRBV7-9|.|few
TGTGCCAGCAGTTATAACATAGCCGCCGCTTCAGAGACCCAGTACTTC
CASSYNIAAASETQYF
>TRBJ2-3|TRBV20-1|.|few
TGCAGTGCTCGACTAAGTGGTACGCAGTATTTT
CSARLSGTQYF